The text below deals with one T cell receptor beta chain. This CDR3 is built from 16 residues. Germline V gene sequence: CDR1 MGHRA, CDR2 YSYEKL. Trimming removed 4 bases from V and 6 bases from J, with 22 bases in between. The entry originates in a study of shared clonotypes between healthy human individuals. Repertoires were generated with immunoSEQ multiplex PCR, while TCRdb's copy carries only in-frame clones and drops some. Among under 650,000 clones listed, about 95% were seen once. The specimen was naive CD4+ T cells sorted from blood. As for subset: CD45RA+ positively selected. This receptor was obtained from a woman aged 25 to 39 in good health. The rearrangement joins TRBV4-1 to TRBJ2-7; D is uncertain. CDR3 sequence: CASSRDPGAGFTEQYF. CDR3 sequence (DNA): TGCGCCAGCAGCCGCGACCCAGGAGCCGGATTCACCGAGCAGTACTTC.